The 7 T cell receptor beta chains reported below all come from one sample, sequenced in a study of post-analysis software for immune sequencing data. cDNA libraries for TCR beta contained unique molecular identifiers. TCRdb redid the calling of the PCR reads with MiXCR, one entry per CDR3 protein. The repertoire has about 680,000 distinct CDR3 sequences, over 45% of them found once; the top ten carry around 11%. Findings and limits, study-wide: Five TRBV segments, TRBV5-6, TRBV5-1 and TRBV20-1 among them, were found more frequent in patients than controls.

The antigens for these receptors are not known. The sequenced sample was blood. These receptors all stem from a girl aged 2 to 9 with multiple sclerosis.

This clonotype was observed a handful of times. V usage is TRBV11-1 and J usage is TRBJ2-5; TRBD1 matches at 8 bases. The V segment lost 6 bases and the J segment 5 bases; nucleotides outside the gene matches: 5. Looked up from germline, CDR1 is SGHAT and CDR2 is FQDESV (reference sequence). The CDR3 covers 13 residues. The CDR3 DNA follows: TGTGCCAGCAGTCCAGGGGGCTTGGAGACCCAGTACTTC. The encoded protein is CASSPGGLETQYF.

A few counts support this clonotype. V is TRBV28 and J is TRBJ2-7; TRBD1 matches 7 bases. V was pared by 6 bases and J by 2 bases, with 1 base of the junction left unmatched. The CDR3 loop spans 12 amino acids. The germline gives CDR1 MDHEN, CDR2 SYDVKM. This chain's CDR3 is CASRQGTYEQYF. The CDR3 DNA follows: TGTGCCAGCAGACAGGGGACCTACGAGCAGTACTTC.

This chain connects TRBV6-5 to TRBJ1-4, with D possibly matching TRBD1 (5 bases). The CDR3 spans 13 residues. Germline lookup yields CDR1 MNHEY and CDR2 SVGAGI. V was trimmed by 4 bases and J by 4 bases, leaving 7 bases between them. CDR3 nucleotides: TGTGCCAGCAGTTGGAGGGGTAATGAAAAACTGTTTTTT. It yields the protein CASSWRGNEKLFF.

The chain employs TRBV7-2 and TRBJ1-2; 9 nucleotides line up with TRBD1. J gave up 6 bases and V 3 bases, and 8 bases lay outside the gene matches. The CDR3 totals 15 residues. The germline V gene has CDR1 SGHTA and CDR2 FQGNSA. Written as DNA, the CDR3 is TGTGCCAGCAGCTTGGGGGACAGGGTAATCGATGGCTACACCTTC. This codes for CASSLGDRVIDGYTF.

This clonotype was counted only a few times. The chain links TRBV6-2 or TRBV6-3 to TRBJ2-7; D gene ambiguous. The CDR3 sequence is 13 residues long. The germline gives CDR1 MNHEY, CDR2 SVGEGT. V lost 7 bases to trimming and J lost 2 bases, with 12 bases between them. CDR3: CASTSGRPYEQYF. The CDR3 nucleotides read TGTGCCAGCACCTCGGGCAGACCCTACGAGCAGTACTTC.

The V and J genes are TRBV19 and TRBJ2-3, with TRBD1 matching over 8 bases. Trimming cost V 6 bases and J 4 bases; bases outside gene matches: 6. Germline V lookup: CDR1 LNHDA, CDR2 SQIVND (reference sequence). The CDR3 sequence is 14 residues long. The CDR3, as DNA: TGTGCCAGTAGCGGGACAGGATTTCCAGATACGCAGTATTTT. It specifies CASSGTGFPDTQYF.

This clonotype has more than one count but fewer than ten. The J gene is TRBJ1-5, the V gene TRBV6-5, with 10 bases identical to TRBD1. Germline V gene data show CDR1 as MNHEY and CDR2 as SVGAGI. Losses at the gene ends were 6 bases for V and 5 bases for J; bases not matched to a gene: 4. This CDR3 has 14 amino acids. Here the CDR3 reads CASRETGGHQPQHF. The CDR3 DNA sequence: TGTGCCAGCAGGGAGACAGGGGGCCATCAGCCCCAGCATTTT.